The entry below gives a single T cell receptor beta chain sequence along with its context. Its specificity is not known. It was about 9.4 milliliters of peripheral blood that were drawn from each donor. Using a J-beta primer mix together with a sample-barcoded 5' primer, a second PCR was run for roughly 7 to 12 cycles. TCRdb reanalysed the 5' RACE reads using MiXCR and keeps one entry per CDR3 protein. The sample consists of 1,300,000 or so distinct CDR3 sequences, around 59% of them appearing once. The sample originates from a study of blood T cells in healthy people across ages. Findings and caveats of the study: A roughly linear fall in TCR beta diversity per million T cells was seen with increasing age.

This clonotype was obtained from a man younger than 30 in good health. The sample taken for sequencing was blood.

CDR3 DNA sequence: TGTGCCAGCAGCCAAGTCTTGGGGGATGAGCAGTTCTTC. Its translation is CASSQVLGDEQFF. The chain joins TRBV4-2 to TRBJ2-1, with D perhaps TRBD1 or TRBD2 (5 bases each). This CDR3 is 13 amino acids long. V lost 1 base, J lost 8 bases, and 9 bases lay in between. Germline V gives CDR1 LGHNA, CDR2 YNFKEQ.